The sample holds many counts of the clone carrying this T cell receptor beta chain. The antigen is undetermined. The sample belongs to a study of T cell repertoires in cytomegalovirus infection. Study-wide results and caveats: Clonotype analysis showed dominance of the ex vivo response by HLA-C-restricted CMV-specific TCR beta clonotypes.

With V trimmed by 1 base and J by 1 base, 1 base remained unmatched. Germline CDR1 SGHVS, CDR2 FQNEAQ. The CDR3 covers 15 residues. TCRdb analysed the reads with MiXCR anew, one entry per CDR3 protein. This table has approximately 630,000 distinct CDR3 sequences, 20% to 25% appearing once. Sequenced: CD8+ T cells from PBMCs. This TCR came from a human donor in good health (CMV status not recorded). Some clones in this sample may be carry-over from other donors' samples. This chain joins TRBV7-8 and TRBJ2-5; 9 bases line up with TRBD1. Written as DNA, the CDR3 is TGTGCCAGCAGCTTAGACAGGGGGCCCCAAGAGACCCAGTACTTC. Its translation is CASSLDRGPQETQYF.